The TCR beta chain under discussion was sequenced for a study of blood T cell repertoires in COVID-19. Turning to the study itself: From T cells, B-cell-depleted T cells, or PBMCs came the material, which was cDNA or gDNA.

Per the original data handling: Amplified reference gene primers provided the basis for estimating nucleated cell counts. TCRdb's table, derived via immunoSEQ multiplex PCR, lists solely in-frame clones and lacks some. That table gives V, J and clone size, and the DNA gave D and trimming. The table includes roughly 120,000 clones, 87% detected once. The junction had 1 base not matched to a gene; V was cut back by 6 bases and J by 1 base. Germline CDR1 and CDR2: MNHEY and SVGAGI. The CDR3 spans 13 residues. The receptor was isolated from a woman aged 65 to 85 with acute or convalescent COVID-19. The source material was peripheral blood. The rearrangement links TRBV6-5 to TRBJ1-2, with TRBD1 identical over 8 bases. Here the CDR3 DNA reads TGTGCCAGCAGAGGACAGGGTAACTATGGCTACACCTTC. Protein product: CASRGQGNYGYTF.